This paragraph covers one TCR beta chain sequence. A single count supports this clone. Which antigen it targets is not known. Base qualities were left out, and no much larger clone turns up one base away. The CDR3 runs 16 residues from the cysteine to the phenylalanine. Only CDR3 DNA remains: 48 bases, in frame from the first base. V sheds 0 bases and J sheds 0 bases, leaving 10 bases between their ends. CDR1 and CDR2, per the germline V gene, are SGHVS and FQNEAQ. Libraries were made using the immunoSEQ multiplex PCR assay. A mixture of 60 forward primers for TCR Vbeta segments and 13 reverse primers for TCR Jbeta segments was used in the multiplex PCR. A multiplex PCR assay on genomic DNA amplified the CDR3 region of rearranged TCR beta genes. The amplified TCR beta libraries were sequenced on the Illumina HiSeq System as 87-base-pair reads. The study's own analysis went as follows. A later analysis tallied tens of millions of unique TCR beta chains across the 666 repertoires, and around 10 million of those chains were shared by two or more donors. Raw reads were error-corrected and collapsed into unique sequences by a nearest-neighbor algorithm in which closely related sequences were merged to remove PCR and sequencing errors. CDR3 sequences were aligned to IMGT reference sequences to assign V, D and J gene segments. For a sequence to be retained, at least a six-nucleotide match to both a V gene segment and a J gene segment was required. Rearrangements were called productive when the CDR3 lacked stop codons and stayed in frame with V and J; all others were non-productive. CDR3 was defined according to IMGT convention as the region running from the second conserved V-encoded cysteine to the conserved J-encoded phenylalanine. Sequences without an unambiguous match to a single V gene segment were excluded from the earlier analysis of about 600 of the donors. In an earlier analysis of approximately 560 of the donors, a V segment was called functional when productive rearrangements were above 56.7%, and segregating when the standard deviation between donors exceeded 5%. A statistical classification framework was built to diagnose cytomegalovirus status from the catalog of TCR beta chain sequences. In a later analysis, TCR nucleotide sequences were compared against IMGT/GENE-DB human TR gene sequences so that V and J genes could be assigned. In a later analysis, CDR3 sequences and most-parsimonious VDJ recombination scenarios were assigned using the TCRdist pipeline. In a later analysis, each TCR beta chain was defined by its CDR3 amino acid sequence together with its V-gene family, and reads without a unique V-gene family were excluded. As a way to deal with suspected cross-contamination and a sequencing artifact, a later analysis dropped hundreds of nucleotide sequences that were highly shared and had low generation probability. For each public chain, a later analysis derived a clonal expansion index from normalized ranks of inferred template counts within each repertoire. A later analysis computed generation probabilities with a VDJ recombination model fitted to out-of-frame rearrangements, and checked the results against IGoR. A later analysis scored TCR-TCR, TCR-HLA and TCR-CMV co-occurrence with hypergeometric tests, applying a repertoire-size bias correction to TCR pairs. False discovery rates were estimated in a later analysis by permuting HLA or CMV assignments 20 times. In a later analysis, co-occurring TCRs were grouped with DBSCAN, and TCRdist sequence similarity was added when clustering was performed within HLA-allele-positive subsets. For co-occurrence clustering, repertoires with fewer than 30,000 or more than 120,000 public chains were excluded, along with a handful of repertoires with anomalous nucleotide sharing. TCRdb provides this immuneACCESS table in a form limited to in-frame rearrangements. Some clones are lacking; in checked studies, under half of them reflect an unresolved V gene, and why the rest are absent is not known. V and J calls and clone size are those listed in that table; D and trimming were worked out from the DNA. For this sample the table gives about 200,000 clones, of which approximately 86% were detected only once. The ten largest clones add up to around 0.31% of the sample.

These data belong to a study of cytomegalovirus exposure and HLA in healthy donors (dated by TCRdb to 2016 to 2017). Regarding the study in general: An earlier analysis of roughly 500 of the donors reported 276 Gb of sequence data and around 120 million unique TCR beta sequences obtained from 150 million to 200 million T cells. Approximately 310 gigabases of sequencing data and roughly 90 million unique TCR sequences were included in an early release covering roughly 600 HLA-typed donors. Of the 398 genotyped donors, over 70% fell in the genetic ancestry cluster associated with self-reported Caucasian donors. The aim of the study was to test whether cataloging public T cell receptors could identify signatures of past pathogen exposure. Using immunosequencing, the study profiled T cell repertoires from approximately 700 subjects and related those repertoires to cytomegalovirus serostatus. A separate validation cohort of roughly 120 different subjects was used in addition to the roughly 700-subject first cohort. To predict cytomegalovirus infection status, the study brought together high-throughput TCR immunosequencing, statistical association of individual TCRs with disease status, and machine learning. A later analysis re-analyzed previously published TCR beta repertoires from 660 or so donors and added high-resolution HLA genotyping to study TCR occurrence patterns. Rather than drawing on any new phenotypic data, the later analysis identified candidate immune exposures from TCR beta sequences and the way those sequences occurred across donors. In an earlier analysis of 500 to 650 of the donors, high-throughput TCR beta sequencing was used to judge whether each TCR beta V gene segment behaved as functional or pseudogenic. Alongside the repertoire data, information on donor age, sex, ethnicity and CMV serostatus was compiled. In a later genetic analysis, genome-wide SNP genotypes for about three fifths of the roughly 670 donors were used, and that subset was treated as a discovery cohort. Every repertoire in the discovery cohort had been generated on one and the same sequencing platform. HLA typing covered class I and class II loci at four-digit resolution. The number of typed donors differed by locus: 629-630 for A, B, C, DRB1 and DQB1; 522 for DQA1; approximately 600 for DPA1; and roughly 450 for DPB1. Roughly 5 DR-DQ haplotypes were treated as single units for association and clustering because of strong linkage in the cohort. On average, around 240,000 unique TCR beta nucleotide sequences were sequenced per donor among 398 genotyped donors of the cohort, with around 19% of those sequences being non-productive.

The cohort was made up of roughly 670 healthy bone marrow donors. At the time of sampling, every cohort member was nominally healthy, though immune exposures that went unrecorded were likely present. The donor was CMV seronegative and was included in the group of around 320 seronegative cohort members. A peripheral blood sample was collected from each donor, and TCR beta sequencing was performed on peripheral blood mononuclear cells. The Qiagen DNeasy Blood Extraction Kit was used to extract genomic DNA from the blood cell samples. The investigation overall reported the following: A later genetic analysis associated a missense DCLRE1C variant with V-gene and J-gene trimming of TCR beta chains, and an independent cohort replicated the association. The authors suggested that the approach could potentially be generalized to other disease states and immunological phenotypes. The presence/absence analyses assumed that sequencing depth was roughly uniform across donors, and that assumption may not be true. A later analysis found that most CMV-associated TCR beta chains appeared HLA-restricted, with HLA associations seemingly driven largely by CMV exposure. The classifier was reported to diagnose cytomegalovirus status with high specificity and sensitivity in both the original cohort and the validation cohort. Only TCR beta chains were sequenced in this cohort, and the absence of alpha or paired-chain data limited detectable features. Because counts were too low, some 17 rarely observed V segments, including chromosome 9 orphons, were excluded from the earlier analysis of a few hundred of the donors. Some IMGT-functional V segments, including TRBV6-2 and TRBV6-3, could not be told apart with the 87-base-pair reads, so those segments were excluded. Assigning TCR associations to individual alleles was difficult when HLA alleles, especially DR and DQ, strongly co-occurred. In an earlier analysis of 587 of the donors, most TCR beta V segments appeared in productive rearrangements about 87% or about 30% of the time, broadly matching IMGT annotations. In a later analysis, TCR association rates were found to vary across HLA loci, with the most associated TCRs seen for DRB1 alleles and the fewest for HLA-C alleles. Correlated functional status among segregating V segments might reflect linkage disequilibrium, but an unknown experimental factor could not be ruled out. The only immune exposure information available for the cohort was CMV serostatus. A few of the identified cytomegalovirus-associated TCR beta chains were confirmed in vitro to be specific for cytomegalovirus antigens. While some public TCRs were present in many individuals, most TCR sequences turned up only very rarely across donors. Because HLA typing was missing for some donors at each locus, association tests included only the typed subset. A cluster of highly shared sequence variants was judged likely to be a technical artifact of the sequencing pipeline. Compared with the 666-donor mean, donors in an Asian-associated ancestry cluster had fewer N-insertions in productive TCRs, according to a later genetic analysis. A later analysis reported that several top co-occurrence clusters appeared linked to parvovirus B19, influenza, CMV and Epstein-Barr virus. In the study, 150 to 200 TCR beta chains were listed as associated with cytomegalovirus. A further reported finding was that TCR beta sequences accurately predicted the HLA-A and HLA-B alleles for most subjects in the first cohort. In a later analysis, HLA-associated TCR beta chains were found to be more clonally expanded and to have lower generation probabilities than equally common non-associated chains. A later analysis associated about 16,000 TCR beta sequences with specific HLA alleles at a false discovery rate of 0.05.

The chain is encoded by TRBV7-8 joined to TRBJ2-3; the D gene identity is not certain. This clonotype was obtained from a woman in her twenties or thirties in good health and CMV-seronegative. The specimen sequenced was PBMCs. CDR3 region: CASSLAFSSSTDTQYF. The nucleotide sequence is TGTGCCAGCAGCTTAGCCTTTAGCTCTAGCACAGATACGCAGTATTTT.